Each of the 17 T cell receptor beta chains below was sequenced from the same sample in a study of T cell responses to AZD1222 COVID-19 vaccine. Sequencing was performed with immunoSEQ multiplex PCR; in TCRdb, only in-frame clones are kept and a portion is missing. The table has 140,000 or so clones, 90% to 95% seen once; the top ten hold around 12%. This specimen was peripheral blood, taken after recovery from COVID-19. These receptors all stem from an adult who had recovered from COVID-19.

The genes are TRBV5-1 and TRBJ1-2; D unclear. Germline V gives CDR1 SGHRS, CDR2 YFSETQ. This CDR3 region has 13 residues. The ends were cut back, 0 bases at V and 2 bases at J, with 5 bases in the middle. CDR3 DNA: TGCGCCAGCAGCTTGGAACAGAACTATGGCTACACCTTC. Translation: CASSLEQNYGYTF.

This clone has just one count. This chain links TRBV6-5 with TRBJ1-2, with D hard to call. The CDR3 is made up of 15 amino acids. Trimming took 2 bases from V and 3 from J, leaving 13 bases between them. Germline values: CDR1 MNHEY, CDR2 SVGAGI. CDR3 in DNA: TGTGCCAGCAGTTACGGTTTAAAAGGAGACTATGGCTACACCTTC. Its protein is CASSYGLKGDYGYTF.

CDR3 nucleotide sequence: TGTGCCAGCAGCACGCTCGGGACTAGCGGGAGGGCCTACAATGAGCAGTTCTTC. Its translation is CASSTLGTSGRAYNEQFF. The chain carries TRBV7-2 and TRBJ2-1; 16 bases are shared with TRBD2. Per the germline V gene, CDR1 is SGHTA and CDR2 is FQGNSA. The ends lost 5 bases at V and 2 bases at J; junction bases unmatched: 6. The CDR3 is 18 amino acids.

The CDR3 reads CASSIRASPASSYNSPLHF. The CDR3 DNA reads TGTGCCAGTAGTATCAGGGCCAGCCCGGCCAGCTCCTATAATTCACCCCTCCACTTT. V is TRBV19 and J is TRBJ1-6; tentatively, D is TRBD1 (5 bases). From germline, CDR1 is LNHDA and CDR2 SQIVND (reference sequence). The CDR3 is 19 amino acids. Between the trimmed V and J ends, which lost 3 bases and 0 bases, there was a span of 18 bases.

The rearrangement joins TRBV15 to TRBJ2-7, with D unresolved. The CDR3 contains 13 residues. Germline-derived CDR1 and CDR2 are LNHNV and YYDKDF (reference sequence). Trimming stripped 8 bases from V and 5 bases from J, with 16 bases between. CDR3 protein: CATSQSVIHEQYF. CDR3 sequence (DNA): TGTGCCACCTCCCAGTCCGTAATACACGAGCAGTACTTC.

This rearrangement joins TRBV7-6 to TRBJ2-3; possibly TRBD2 for D (6 bases). The germline CDR1 and CDR2 sequences are SGHVS and FNYEAQ. There are 15 residues in the CDR3. Deletions cut 0 bases from V and 1 base from J, with 8 bases between. The CDR3 loop is CASSLAQRGTDTQYF. CDR3 nucleotides: TGTGCCAGCAGCTTAGCGCAGCGGGGCACAGATACGCAGTATTTT.

The sample holds one count of this clone. This sequence joins TRBV19 and TRBJ1-2; 7 nucleotides align to TRBD1. The trim removed 6 bases at V and 2 bases at J, leaving 12 bases unmatched. Germline V CDR1 and CDR2: LNHDA, SQIVND (reference sequence). This CDR3 contains 16 residues. The CDR3 bases are TGTGCCAGTAGCACCATCCCGGGACAGACCAACTATGGCTACACCTTC. Its protein is CASSTIPGQTNYGYTF.

This chain connects TRBV18 to TRBJ2-7; 11 bases are shared with TRBD2. Germline values: CDR1 KGHSH, CDR2 LQKENI. The CDR3 loop spans 16 amino acids. Trimming took 1 base from V and 3 from J; bases not matched to a gene: 5. The CDR3 DNA is TGTGCCAGCTCACCACTAGCGGGAGGGTCGAACTACGAGCAGTACTTC. Its protein is CASSPLAGGSNYEQYF.

CDR3 coding DNA: TGTGCCACCAGTGATTTGGGACGGCCGCAGTATTTT. Its protein is CATSDLGRPQYF. The V call is TRBV24-1, the J call TRBJ2-3; D call uncertain. The CDR3 extends over 12 amino acids. Trimming stripped 0 bases from V and 10 bases from J, with 7 bases between. CDR1 KGHDR and CDR2 SFDVKD come from the germline V gene.

The table lists this clone with a few counts. CDR3 sequence (DNA): TGTGCCAGCAGCTTATATGGGGACATCGGGTTAGCTTTCTTT. Translating it yields CASSLYGDIGLAFF. This chain links TRBV7-9 with TRBJ1-1; a possible D gene is TRBD1 (6 bases). This CDR3 contains 14 residues. CDR1 and CDR2 (germline): SEHNR, FQNEAQ (reference sequence). The V and J ends lost 2 bases and 10 bases respectively, with 17 bases between them.

This chain joins TRBV14 and TRBJ2-2, with 9 bases aligning to TRBD2. CDR3 size: 16 residues. The germline gives CDR1 SGHDN, CDR2 FVKESK. V shed 4 bases and J 1 base; nucleotides not matched to a gene: 4. The CDR3 region has the DNA TGTGCCAGCAGCCCCCGACTAGCGGAGAACACCGGGGAGCTGTTTTTT. It translates to CASSPRLAENTGELFF.

The chain links TRBV5-1 to TRBJ2-2; tentative D call: TRBD2 (6 bases). CDR3 size: 16 residues. Trimming took 4 bases from V and 0 from J, leaving 13 bases between them. Per germline, CDR1 SGHRS and CDR2 YFSETQ. This CDR3 reads CASSREDYSNTGELFF. CDR3 DNA sequence: TGCGCCAGCAGCCGTGAGGACTACTCGAACACCGGGGAGCTGTTTTTT. Combining the CDR3 with reference TRBV5-1 and TRBJ2-2 gives the whole variable domain KAGVTQTPRYLIKTRGQQVTLSCSPISGHRSVSWYQQTPGQGLQFLFEYFSETQRNKGNFPGRFSGRQFSNSRSEMNVSTLELGDSALYLCASSREDYSNTGELFFGEGSRLTVL.

The chain links TRBV6-5 to TRBJ2-7; D is perhaps TRBD2 (5 bases). V lost 7 bases, J lost 5 bases, and 18 bases lay in between. This CDR3 has 14 amino acids. Germline V gives CDR1 MNHEY, CDR2 SVGAGI. CDR3 coding DNA: TGTGCCAGCACCGAAGATCGGGGTTTCGACGAGCAGTACTTC. Its translation is CASTEDRGFDEQYF.

The V call is TRBV5-1, the J call TRBJ2-2, with 9 nucleotides matching TRBD2. V was clipped by 9 bases and J by 5 bases; unmatched bases: 14. This CDR3 contains 16 residues. Germline CDR1 and CDR2: SGHRS and YFSETQ. The CDR3 region is CATTVIVAGVTGELFF. DNA of the CDR3: TGCGCCACCACGGTTATCGTAGCGGGAGTAACCGGGGAGCTGTTTTTT.

The genes are TRBV5-1 and TRBJ2-7, with a possible D match to TRBD1 (6 bases). Trimming took off 2 bases at V and 2 bases at J, with 14 bases between the two ends. The V gene's germline CDR1 is SGHRS and CDR2 YFSETQ. The CDR3 runs to 15 residues. The CDR3 loop is CASSLAGAGTYEQYF. The CDR3, as DNA: TGCGCCAGCAGCTTAGCAGGGGCCGGTACCTACGAGCAGTACTTC.

The CDR3, as DNA: TGTGCCAGCAGTTATTCCGAGACCCAGTACTTC. Translating gives CASSYSETQYF. The V and J genes are TRBV28 and TRBJ2-5; D remains ambiguous. The V end lost 4 bases, the J end lost 5 bases, and 5 bases lay between the germline ends. The CDR3 sequence is 11 residues long. From germline, CDR1 is MDHEN and CDR2 SYDVKM.

The gene calls are TRBV27 and TRBJ1-1, with D uncertain. The CDR3 has 13 residues. Germline loops: CDR1 MNHEY, CDR2 SMNVEV (reference sequence). V was shortened by 8 bases and J by 6 bases, with 16 bases between the two germline ends. The DNA of the CDR3 is TGTGCCAGCGCCGAAGTGGAAGCGGCTGAAGCTTTCTTT. Its protein is CASAEVEAAEAFF.